This TCR beta chain was recorded in a study of blood T cell repertoires in COVID-19. Looking at the study overall: The samples span acute and convalescent COVID-19 from the United States, Italy and Spain.

Authors' methods: Amplification from reference gene primers served as the basis for estimated nucleated cell counts. Profiling relied on immunoSEQ multiplex PCR, and the TCRdb table lists in-frame clones only, not all of them. That table gives V, J and clone size, and the DNA gave D and trimming. This table holds over 100,000 clones, about nine tenths found once. With 7 bases clipped from V and 4 bases from J, the junction kept 9 bases outside the gene matches. The CDR3 is 14 residues long. Per germline, CDR1 SNHLY and CDR2 FYNNEI. This clonotype originated in a man aged 50 or older with acute or convalescent COVID-19. The sequenced sample consisted of peripheral blood. The J gene is TRBJ1-2, the V gene TRBV2; TRBD1 matches 7 bases. The CDR3 region has the DNA TGTGCCAGCACCACAGGGGCCGCGCGCTATGGCTACACCTTC. This codes for CASTTGAARYGYTF.